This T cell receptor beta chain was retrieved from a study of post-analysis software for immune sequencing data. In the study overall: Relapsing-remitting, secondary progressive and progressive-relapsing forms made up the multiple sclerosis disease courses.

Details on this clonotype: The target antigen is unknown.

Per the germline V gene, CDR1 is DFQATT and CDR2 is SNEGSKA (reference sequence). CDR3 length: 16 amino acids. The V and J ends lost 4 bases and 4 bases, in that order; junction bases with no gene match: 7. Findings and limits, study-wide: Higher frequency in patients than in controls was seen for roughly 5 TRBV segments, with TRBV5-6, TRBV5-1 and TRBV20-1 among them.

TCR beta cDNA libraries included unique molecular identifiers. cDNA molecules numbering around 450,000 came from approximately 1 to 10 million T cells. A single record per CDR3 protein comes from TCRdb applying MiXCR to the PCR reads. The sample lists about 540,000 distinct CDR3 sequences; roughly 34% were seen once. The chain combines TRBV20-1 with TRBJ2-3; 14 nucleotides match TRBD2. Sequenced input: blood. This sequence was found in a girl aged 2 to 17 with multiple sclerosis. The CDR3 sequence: CSAMRLAGGKADTQYF. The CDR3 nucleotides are TGCAGTGCTATGAGACTAGCGGGGGGGAAGGCAGATACGCAGTATTTT.